This T cell receptor beta chain was observed in a study of blood T cell repertoires in COVID-19. Study-level information: Acute and convalescent COVID-19 specimens originated in the United States, Italy and Spain.

Cohorts were determined from participant-reported clinical history. Assay: immunoSEQ multiplex PCR; the TCRdb copy retains only in-frame clones and omits some. The sample lists 200,000 or so clones, over 75% seen once, with roughly 7.1% in the top ten. The specimen was PBMCs or T cells enriched from blood (not recorded which). This sequence was found in a man between 25 and 39 years old in a cohort exposed to, infected with or recovered from COVID-19 (not recorded which).

This chain's CDR3 is CASSPQGEKLFF. The DNA of the CDR3 is TGCGCCAGCAGCCCACAGGGAGAAAAACTGTTTTTT. The chain recombines TRBV4-3 with TRBJ1-4; tentatively, D is TRBD1 (6 bases). Germline assignment: CDR1 LGHNA and CDR2 YSLEER. This CDR3 is built from 12 residues. V was pared by 4 bases and J by 8 bases, with 8 bases between.